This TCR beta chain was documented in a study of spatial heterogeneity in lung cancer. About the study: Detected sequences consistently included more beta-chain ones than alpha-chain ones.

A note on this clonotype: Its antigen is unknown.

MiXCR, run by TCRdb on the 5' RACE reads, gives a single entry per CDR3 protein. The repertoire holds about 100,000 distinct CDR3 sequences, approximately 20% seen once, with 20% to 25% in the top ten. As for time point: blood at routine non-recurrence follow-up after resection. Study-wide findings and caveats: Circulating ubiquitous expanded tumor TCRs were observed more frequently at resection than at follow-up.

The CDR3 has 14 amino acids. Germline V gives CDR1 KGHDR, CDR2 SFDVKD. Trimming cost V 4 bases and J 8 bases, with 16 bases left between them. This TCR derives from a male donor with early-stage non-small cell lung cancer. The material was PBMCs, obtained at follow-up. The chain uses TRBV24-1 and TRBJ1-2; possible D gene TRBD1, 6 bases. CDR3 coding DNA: TGTGCCACCAGTGACCGCGAGGACAGAGACGGCTACACCTTC. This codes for CATSDREDRDGYTF.